The clone carrying this TCR beta chain appeared a single time. In the study's own analysis: Counts of nucleated cells, estimated from reference gene primer amplification, were obtained. Sequencing used immunoSEQ multiplex PCR; TCRdb keeps in-frame clones, though not all of them. That table supplies the V and J calls and clone size; D and trimming were determined from the DNA. The sample lists 100,000 to 150,000 clones, roughly 83% occurring once. Per the germline V gene, CDR1 is DFQATT and CDR2 is SNEGSKA (reference sequence). With V trimmed by 3 bases and J by 1 base, 5 bases remained unmatched. The CDR3 has 16 residues. This specimen comes from a study of blood T cell repertoires in COVID-19. Study context: The United States, Italy and Spain supplied acute and convalescent COVID-19 samples. Nucleic acid was either cDNA or gDNA, and it came from T cells, B-cell-depleted T cells, or PBMCs.

V gene TRBV20-1 combines with J gene TRBJ2-3; TRBD2 agrees at 12 bases. The receptor's source is a woman aged 80 or older with acute or convalescent COVID-19. The sequenced material came from peripheral blood. CDR3: CSASGSSGGGTDTQYF. The CDR3 coding sequence is TGCAGTGCTAGTGGATCTAGCGGGGGGGGCACAGATACGCAGTATTTT.